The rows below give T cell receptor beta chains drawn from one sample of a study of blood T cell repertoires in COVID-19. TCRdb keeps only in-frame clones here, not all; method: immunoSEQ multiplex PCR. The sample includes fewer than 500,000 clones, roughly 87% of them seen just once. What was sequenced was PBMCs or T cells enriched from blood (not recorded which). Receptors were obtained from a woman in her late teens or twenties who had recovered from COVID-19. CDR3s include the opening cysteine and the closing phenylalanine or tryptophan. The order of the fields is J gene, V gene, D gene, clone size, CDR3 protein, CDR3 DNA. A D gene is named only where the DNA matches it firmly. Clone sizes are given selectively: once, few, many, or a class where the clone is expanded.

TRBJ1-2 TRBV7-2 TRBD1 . CASSRRPGQGGIGYTF TGTGCCAGCAGTCGCCGCCCCGGACAGGGGGGAATCGGCTACACCTTC
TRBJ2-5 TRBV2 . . CASSRLGLPDPKETQYF TGTGCCAGCAGCAGACTTGGTCTCCCTGACCCCAAAGAGACCCAGTACTTC
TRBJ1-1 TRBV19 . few CATEGGTEAFF TGTGCCACCGAGGGGGGGACTGAAGCTTTCTTT
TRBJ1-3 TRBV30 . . CAWNLGARGSGNTIYF TGTGCCTGGAATCTTGGGGCAAGGGGGTCTGGAAACACCATATATTTT
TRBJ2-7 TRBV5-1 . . CASSLGPTYEQYF TGCGCCAGCAGCTTGGGTCCCACATACGAGCAGTACTTC
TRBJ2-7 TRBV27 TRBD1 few CASRRTGTEGAYEQYF TGTGCCAGCAGGCGAACCGGGACAGAGGGCGCCTACGAGCAGTACTTC
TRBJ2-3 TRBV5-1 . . CASSLRWTDTQYF TGCGCCAGCAGCTTACGGTGGACAGATACGCAGTATTTT
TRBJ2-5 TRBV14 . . CASSQEAGQETQYF TGTGCCAGCAGCCAAGAGGCAGGGCAAGAGACCCAGTACTTC
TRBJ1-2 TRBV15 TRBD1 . CATSRDQGGVGYGYTF TGTGCCACCAGCAGAGATCAAGGGGGCGTGGGCTATGGCTACACCTTC
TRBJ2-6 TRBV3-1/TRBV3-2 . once CASSQDLSGLGANVLTF TGTGCCAGCAGCCAAGATCTTTCGGGGTTAGGGGCCAACGTCCTGACTTTC
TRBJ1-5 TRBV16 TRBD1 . CASSPNVPGQGTGNQPQHF TGTGCCAGCAGCCCAAACGTCCCGGGACAGGGGACGGGCAATCAGCCCCAGCATTTT
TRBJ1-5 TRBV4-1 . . CASSPGVKFSNQPQHF TGCGCCAGCAGCCCAGGGGTTAAGTTTAGCAATCAGCCCCAGCATTTT
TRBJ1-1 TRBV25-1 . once CASSEFGTGTTEAFF TGTGCCAGCAGTGAATTTGGAACAGGTACCACTGAAGCTTTCTTT
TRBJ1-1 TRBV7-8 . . CASSFYPDTEAFF TGTGCCAGCAGCTTTTACCCGGACACTGAAGCTTTCTTT
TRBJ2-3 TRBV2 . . CAACPTGADTQYF TGTGCCGCCTGCCCCACGGGAGCAGATACGCAGTATTTT
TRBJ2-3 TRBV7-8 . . CASSPQPGDTQYF TGTGCCAGCAGCCCCCAGCCAGGGGATACGCAGTATTTT
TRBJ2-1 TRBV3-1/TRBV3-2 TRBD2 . CASSQERSGGAWNEQFF TGTGCCAGCAGCCAAGAGAGGAGCGGGGGGGCTTGGAATGAGCAGTTCTTC
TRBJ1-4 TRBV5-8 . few CASSLDRASEKLFF TGTGCCAGCAGCTTGGACAGGGCTAGTGAAAAACTGTTTTTT
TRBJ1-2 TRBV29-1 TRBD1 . CSVEGPGGPNYGYTF TGCAGCGTTGAAGGGCCAGGGGGACCGAACTATGGCTACACCTTC
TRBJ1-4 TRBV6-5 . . CASRRTNEKLFF TGTGCCAGTCGTAGAACTAATGAAAAACTGTTTTTT
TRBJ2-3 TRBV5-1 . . CASSLDGADTDTQYF TGCGCCAGCAGCTTGGATGGGGCAGACACAGATACGCAGTATTTT
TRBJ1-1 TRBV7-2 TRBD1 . CASSLVTGGSEAFF TGTGCCAGCAGCTTAGTCACAGGGGGTAGTGAAGCTTTCTTT
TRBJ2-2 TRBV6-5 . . CASSYGGYTGELFF TGTGCCAGCAGTTACGGCGGGTACACCGGGGAGCTGTTTTTT
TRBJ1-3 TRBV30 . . CAWKSTGRGNTIYF TGTGCCTGGAAATCTACAGGGAGAGGAAACACCATATATTTT
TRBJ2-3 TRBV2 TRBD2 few CASSEMTSGGDTQYF TGTGCCAGCAGTGAAATGACTAGCGGGGGGGATACGCAGTATTTT
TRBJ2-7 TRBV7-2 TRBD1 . CASSPGDRPYEQYF TGTGCCAGCAGCCCTGGGGACAGGCCCTACGAGCAGTACTTC
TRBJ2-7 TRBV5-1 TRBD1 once CASSLAGDSATGPYEQYF TGCGCCAGCAGCTTGGCCGGGGATTCCGCGACAGGGCCCTACGAGCAGTACTTC
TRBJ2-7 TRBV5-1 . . CASSLDRTYGQYF TGCGCCAGCAGCTTGGACAGGACCTACGGGCAGTACTTC
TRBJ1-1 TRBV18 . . CASSPSGVTLTEAFF TGTGCCAGCTCACCATCGGGGGTGACCCTGACTGAAGCTTTCTTT
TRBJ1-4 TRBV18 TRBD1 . CASSPVVIGQGDEKLFF TGTGCCAGCTCACCAGTCGTAATAGGACAGGGGGACGAAAAACTGTTTTTT
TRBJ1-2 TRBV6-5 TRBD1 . CASSPRDRGSYGYTF TGTGCCAGCAGCCCCAGGGACAGGGGGTCCTATGGCTACACCTTC
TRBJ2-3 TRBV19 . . CASSIRLFAGPSTTDTQYF TGTGCCAGTAGTATAAGATTGTTTGCGGGGCCTTCGACCACAGATACGCAGTATTTT
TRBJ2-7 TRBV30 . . CAWSVPIARAVDSYEQYF TGTGCCTGGAGTGTGCCCATCGCTCGGGCGGTTGACAGCTACGAGCAGTACTTC
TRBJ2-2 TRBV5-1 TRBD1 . CASSFGTGANGELFF TGCGCCAGCAGCTTCGGGACAGGGGCGAACGGGGAGCTGTTTTTT
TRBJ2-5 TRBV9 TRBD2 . CASSARAGGAETQYF TGTGCCAGCAGCGCCCGAGCGGGGGGGGCGGAGACCCAGTACTTC
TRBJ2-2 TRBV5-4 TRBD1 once CASTSTQGADGELFF TGTGCCAGCACCTCGACCCAGGGGGCTGACGGGGAGCTGTTTTTT
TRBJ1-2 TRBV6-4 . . CASSDSEHDGYTF TGTGCCAGCAGTGACTCTGAACACGATGGCTACACCTTC